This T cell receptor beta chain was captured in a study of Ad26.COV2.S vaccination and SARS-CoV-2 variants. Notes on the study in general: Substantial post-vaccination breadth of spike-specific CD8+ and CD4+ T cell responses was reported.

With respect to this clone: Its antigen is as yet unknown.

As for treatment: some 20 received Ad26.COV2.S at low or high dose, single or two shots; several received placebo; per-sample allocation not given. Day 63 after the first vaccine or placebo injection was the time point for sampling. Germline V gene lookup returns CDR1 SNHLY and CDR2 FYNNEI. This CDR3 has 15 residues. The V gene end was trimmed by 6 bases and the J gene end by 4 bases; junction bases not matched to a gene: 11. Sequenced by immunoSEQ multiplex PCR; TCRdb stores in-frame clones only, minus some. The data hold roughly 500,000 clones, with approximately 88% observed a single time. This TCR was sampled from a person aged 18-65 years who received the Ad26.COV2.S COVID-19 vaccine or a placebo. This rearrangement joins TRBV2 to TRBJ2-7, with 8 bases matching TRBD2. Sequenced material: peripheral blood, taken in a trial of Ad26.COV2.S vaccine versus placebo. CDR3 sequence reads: CASRKYQRESYEQYF. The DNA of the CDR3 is TGTGCCAGCAGAAAGTACCAGCGGGAGTCATACGAGCAGTACTTC.